A selection of T cell receptor beta chains follows, all from one sample in a study of T cell responses to AZD1222 COVID-19 vaccine. TCRdb keeps only in-frame clones here, not all; method: immunoSEQ multiplex PCR. The table includes about 200,000 clones, 88% detected once. Material: peripheral blood, obtained on day 0 of AZD1222 vaccination. The source is an adult in good health. The CDR3 runs from the conserved cysteine through the conserved F or W. The D gene is left open where the match is weak.

CDR3: CASSQVARREGDTEAFF
J: TRBJ1-1
V: TRBV3-1/TRBV3-2
D: NA

CDR3: CASSISSGVNTGELFF
J: TRBJ2-2
V: TRBV19
D: TRBD2

CDR3: CASSLDRGFTEAFF
J: TRBJ1-1
V: TRBV5-4
D: TRBD1

CDR3: CASSLGQGVLTEAFF
J: TRBJ1-1
V: TRBV5-1
D: TRBD1

CDR3: CATSPGGASNEKLFF
J: TRBJ1-4
V: TRBV15
D: TRBD1

CDR3: CASSLLADTGELFF
J: TRBJ2-2
V: TRBV5-1
D: NA

CDR3: CASRVEGQGYTEAFF
J: TRBJ1-1
V: TRBV27
D: TRBD1

CDR3: CASSHVPQETQYF
J: TRBJ2-5
V: TRBV3-1/TRBV3-2
D: NA

CDR3: CASSFPIGSPQETQYF
J: TRBJ2-5
V: TRBV11-2
D: NA

CDR3: CASSYGPNTEAFF
J: TRBJ1-1
V: TRBV6-5
D: NA

CDR3: CASSENRGGGQPQHF
J: TRBJ1-5
V: TRBV5-1
D: TRBD1

CDR3: CASSSAGGQGEQYF
J: TRBJ2-7
V: TRBV5-1
D: TRBD1